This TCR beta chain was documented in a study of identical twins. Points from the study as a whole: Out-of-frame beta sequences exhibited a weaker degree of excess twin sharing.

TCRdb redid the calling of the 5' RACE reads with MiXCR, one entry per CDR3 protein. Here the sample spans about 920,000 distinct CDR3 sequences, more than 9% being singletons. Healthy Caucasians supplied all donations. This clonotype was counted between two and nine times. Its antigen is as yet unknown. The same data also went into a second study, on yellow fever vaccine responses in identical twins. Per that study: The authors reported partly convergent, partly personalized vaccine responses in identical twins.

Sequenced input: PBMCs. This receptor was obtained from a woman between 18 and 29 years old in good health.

Here the CDR3 DNA reads TGCGCCAGCAGCCAAGAGTCTAACTACGAGCAGTACTTC. Its protein is CASSQESNYEQYF. This chain uses TRBV4-1 with TRBJ2-7; D gene ambiguous. With 0 bases removed from V and 3 bases from J, the gap between germline ends came to 6 bases. This CDR3 spans 13 amino acids. The germline gives CDR1 MGHRA, CDR2 YSYEKL.